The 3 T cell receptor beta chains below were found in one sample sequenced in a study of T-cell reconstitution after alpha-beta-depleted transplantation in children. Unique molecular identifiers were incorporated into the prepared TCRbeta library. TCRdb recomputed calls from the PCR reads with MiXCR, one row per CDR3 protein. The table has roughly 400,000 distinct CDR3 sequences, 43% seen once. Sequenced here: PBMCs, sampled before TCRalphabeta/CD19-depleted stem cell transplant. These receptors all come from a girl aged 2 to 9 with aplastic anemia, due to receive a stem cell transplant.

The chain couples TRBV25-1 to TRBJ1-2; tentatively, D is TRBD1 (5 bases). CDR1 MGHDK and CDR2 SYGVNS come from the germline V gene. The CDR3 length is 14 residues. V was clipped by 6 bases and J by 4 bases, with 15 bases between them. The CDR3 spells CASSSNGHLYGYTF. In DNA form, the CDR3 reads TGTGCCAGCAGCTCGAACGGACACCTCTATGGCTACACCTTC.

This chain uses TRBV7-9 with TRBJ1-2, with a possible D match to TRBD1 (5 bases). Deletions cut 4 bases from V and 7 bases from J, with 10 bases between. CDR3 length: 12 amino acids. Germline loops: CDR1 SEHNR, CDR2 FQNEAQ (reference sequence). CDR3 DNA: TGTGCCAGCAGCTCTAGACAGACTGGCTACACCTTC. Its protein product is CASSSRQTGYTF.

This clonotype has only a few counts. The CDR3 is CASSTRLAPTTDTQYF. In DNA, the CDR3 is TGTGCCAGCAGTACCCGACTAGCGCCTACCACAGATACGCAGTATTTT. The chain links TRBV28 to TRBJ2-3; TRBD2 matches 8 bases. CDR3 size: 16 residues. The germline V gene encodes CDR1 MDHEN and CDR2 SYDVKM. The V and J ends lost 5 bases and 2 bases, in that order; junction bases with no gene match: 9.